What follows are 10 T cell receptor beta chains derived from one specimen sequenced in a study of blood T cells in healthy people across ages (dated by TCRdb to 2014 to 2015). Libraries came from 5' RACE. The run used an Illumina HiSeq 2500. The second PCR ran for about 7 to 11 cycles and used a J-beta primer mix along with a sample-barcoded 5' primer. The public reads were run again by TCRdb, first through fastp at Q25 and then through MiXCR, and only productive beta chains were kept. A single entry per CDR3 protein holds the most common genes and DNA from its merged rows. Here the sample has approximately 880,000 distinct CDR3 sequences; roughly 48% occur a single time. 13% of the sample goes to the ten largest clones. The specimen sequenced was blood. The receptor source for this set is a man aged 30-40 years in good health.

In this sample, this clonotype turned up many times. The rearrangement links TRBV5-1 to TRBJ1-1; D may be TRBD1 (6 bases). Trimming took 1 base from V and 1 from J, leaving 11 bases between them. The CDR3 extends over 15 amino acids. Germline CDR1 SGHRS, CDR2 YFSETQ. The DNA for the CDR3 is TGCGCCAGCAGCTTGAGCGACAGGCAGAACACTGAAGCTTTCTTT. It encodes CASSLSDRQNTEAFF.

The chain recombines TRBV6-2 or TRBV6-3 with TRBJ2-5; tentative D call: TRBD1 (5 bases). Germline V CDR1 and CDR2: MNHEY, SVGEGT. The CDR3 totals 12 residues. Trimming shortened V by 5 bases and J by 13 bases, and 17 bases separated the two germline ends. The CDR3 nucleotides are TGTGCCAGCAGTGACAACGCGCCAGGGCTGTACTTC. Translated: CASSDNAPGLYF.

This clonotype has a single count. V is TRBV4-3 and J is TRBJ2-1, with D perhaps TRBD1 or TRBD2 (5 bases each). The CDR3 contains 15 residues. The germline V gene has CDR1 LGHNA and CDR2 YSLEER. V dropped 4 bases and J dropped 6 bases, with 16 bases sitting between them. The CDR3 region is CASSPSGSGTNEQFF. CDR3 coding DNA: TGCGCCAGCAGCCCGTCCGGGTCGGGGACCAATGAGCAGTTCTTC.

The sample holds many counts of this clonotype. The chain couples TRBV4-1 to TRBJ1-5; TRBD1 is a possible D gene (5 bases). Per the germline V gene, CDR1 is MGHRA and CDR2 is YSYEKL. The CDR3 is 15 amino acids. Trimming removed 0 bases from V and 0 bases from J, with 6 bases in between. The CDR3 here is CASSQDQGSNQPQHF. The CDR3 DNA reads as TGCGCCAGCAGCCAAGACCAGGGTAGCAATCAGCCCCAGCATTTT.

The chain joins TRBV7-2 to TRBJ1-2; TRBD1 might be the D (6 bases). This CDR3 region has 17 residues. Trimming shortened V by 1 base and J by 7 bases, and 22 bases separated the two germline ends. Per germline, CDR1 SGHTA and CDR2 FQGNSA. The CDR3 DNA follows: TGTGCCAGCAGCTTAGTGAATCTGGGGGGGCTTGGTGGTGGCTACACCTTC. Its translation: CASSLVNLGGLGGGYTF.

This clonotype was seen only once. This chain joins TRBV20-1 and TRBJ2-3; D is ambiguous. In germline, CDR1 is DFQATT, CDR2 SNEGSKA (reference sequence). The V end was cut by 5 bases, the J end by 6 bases, with 9 bases between. The CDR3 runs 11 residues. In DNA, the CDR3 is TGCAGTGCTCTCTGGTGGGATACGCAGTATTTT. Amino acids: CSALWWDTQYF.

At least ten counts were recorded for this clonotype. The chain uses TRBV4-1 and TRBJ2-7, with 10 bases aligning to TRBD1. The V gene's germline CDR1 is MGHRA and CDR2 YSYEKL. CDR3 length: 14 amino acids. With 5 bases clipped from V and 3 bases from J, the junction kept 4 bases outside the gene matches. The CDR3 region is CASSFDRGLYEQYF. The CDR3 coding sequence is TGCGCCAGCAGCTTTGACAGGGGGCTCTACGAGCAGTACTTC.

The table lists this clonotype with a few counts. CDR3 protein: CASSLDTSGLGTGELFF. Here the CDR3 DNA reads TGTGCCAGCAGCTTGGACACATCGGGACTCGGCACCGGGGAGCTGTTTTTT. J is TRBJ2-2 and V is TRBV7-9; weak D call: TRBD2 (6 bases). Trimming shortened V by 3 bases and J by 4 bases, and 18 bases separated the two germline ends. Per germline, CDR1 SEHNR and CDR2 FQNEAQ (reference sequence). This CDR3 has 17 amino acids.

This chain uses TRBV4-1 with TRBJ1-1; 8 nucleotides agree with TRBD1. The CDR3 has 14 residues. Losses at the gene ends were 0 bases for V and 11 bases for J; bases not matched to a gene: 8. The germline gives CDR1 MGHRA, CDR2 YSYEKL. DNA for the CDR3: TGCGCCAGCAGCCAAGATCGAGACAGGGGAGCGGCTTTCTTT. It translates to CASSQDRDRGAAFF.

J is TRBJ2-3 and V is TRBV6-2 or TRBV6-3; TRBD2 matches 12 bases. CDR1 is MNHEY, CDR2 SVGEGT, per germline. J was trimmed by 0 bases and V by 6 bases; bases with no gene match: 10. The CDR3 has 18 amino acids. In DNA form, the CDR3 reads TGTGCCAGCAGGACCCCCCTAGCGGGGGGGTCTAGCACAGATACGCAGTATTTT. Translation gives CASRTPLAGGSSTDTQYF.